This T cell receptor beta chain emerged from a study of blood T cells in healthy people across ages. Study outcomes and limitations: Estimated diversity that came from one million T cells was considered an underestimate. The lack of PBMC sorting stopped any conclusive naive versus antigen-experienced comparison.

With V trimmed by 2 bases and J by 7 bases, 14 bases remained unmatched. Germline CDR1 reads DFQATT; CDR2 reads SNEGSKA (reference sequence). CDR3 length: 16 residues. Together with a sample-barcoded 5' primer, a J-beta primer mix was included in a second PCR lasting 7 to 11 cycles. TCRdb reprocessed the 5' RACE reads via MiXCR and lists one record per CDR3 protein. The repertoire holds around 1,800,000 distinct CDR3 sequences, 35% to 50% seen once, with roughly 23% in the top ten. This clonotype was seen a few times. Its target is not known. V and J are TRBV20-1 and TRBJ2-3; 8 bases are a match to TRBD1. The receptor was derived from a human donor in good health. The sample taken for sequencing was blood. The DNA for the CDR3 is TGCAGTGCTAGACCCGGACAGGGCAGGACCCAACATACGCAGTATTTT. This gives the protein CSARPGQGRTQHTQYF.